These 7 T cell receptor beta chains were all obtained from the same sample, sequenced in a study of graft-versus-host responses after intestinal transplantation. The assay was immunoSEQ multiplex PCR, and TCRdb's table has in-frame clones only and misses some. The sample lists about 92,000 clones, under 95% occurring once. These TCRs' antigens remain unknown. The sample in question was unstimulated CD8+ T cells sorted from spleen or lymph node cells, obtained before intestinal transplant. The receptors come from a human donor who received an intestinal transplant.

The chain employs TRBV7-3 and TRBJ2-2; the D gene is possibly TRBD2 (5 bases). Germline V lookup: CDR1 SGHTA, CDR2 FQGTGA. V lost 2 bases and J lost 5, with 21 bases in between. The length of the CDR3 is 18 residues. The CDR3 region is CASSLGELGAGGTGELFF. The CDR3, as DNA: TGTGCCAGCAGCTTAGGGGAACTTGGAGCAGGCGGGACCGGGGAGCTGTTTTTT.

This chain connects TRBV6-5 to TRBJ2-7, with a possible D match to TRBD1 (6 bases). In germline, CDR1 is MNHEY, CDR2 SVGAGI. CDR3 size: 14 residues. Trimming cost V 5 bases and J 3 bases, with 14 bases left between them. CDR3 in DNA: TGTGCCAGCAGTGAATGGGACAATGGCTACGAGCAGTACTTC. Translating gives CASSEWDNGYEQYF.

V is TRBV29-1 and J is TRBJ2-5, with 7 bases that match TRBD1. The germline V gene encodes CDR1 SQVTM and CDR2 ANQGSEA. This CDR3 is 13 amino acids long. The CDR3 sequence is CSVHRDSQETQYF. The CDR3 DNA sequence: TGCAGTGTCCACCGGGACAGCCAAGAGACCCAGTACTTC.

This chain links TRBV13 with TRBJ2-1; a weak D match, TRBD2 (6 bases). CDR3 length equals 15 residues. The V end lost 1 base, the J end lost 7 bases, and 14 bases lay between the germline ends. In germline, CDR1 is PRHDT, CDR2 FYEKMQ (reference sequence). CDR3 loop: CASSLEVAAQNEQFF. For the CDR3, the DNA is TGTGCCAGCAGCTTAGAGGTAGCGGCCCAAAATGAGCAGTTCTTC.

The rearrangement uses TRBV5-4 and TRBJ2-3; TRBD2 is a possible D gene (6 bases). Looked up from germline, CDR1 is SGHNT and CDR2 is YYREEE (reference sequence). The CDR3 has 15 residues. V shed 2 bases and J shed 2 bases, with 12 bases lying between them. The CDR3 loop reads CASSFRGATTDTQYF. The CDR3 coding sequence is TGTGCCAGCAGCTTTCGCGGGGCGACCACAGATACGCAGTATTTT.

The chain employs TRBV13 and TRBJ2-5; 8 bases map to TRBD2. Germline CDR1 reads PRHDT; CDR2 reads FYEKMQ (reference sequence). The CDR3 length is 14 residues. Trimming removed 3 bases from V and 3 bases from J; junction bases left unmatched: 3. This chain's CDR3 is CASSFRGGEETQYF. As DNA, the CDR3 is TGTGCCAGCAGCTTTCGGGGGGGAGAAGAGACCCAGTACTTC.

This clone showed up just once. The V and J genes are TRBV7-9 and TRBJ2-1, with D tentatively TRBD2 (6 bases). Germline CDR1 is SEHNR and CDR2 is FQNEAQ (reference sequence). Trimming took off 6 bases at V and 7 bases at J, with 19 bases between the two ends. The CDR3 spans 15 residues. CDR3 in amino acids: CASSPPGVRANEQFF. DNA of the CDR3: TGTGCCAGCAGTCCCCCGGGGGTTAGGGCGAATGAGCAGTTCTTC.